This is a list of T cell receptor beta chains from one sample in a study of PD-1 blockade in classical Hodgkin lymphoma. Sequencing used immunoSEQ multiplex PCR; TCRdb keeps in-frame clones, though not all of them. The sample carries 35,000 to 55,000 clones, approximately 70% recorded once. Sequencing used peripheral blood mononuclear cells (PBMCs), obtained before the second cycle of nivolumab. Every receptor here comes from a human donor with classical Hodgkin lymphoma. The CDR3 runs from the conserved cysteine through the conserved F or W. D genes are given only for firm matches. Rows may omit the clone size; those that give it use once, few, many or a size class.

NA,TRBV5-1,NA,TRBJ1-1,CASSPGLTEAFF,TGCGCCAGCAGCCCCGGACTCACTGAAGCTTTCTTT
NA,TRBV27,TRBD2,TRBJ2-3,CASSPGLAGGGTQYF,TGTGCCAGCAGTCCCGGACTAGCGGGAGGGGGTACGCAGTATTTT
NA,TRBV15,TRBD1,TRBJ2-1,CATSRDQGTGANEQFF,TGTGCCACCAGCAGAGATCAAGGGACAGGGGCTAATGAGCAGTTCTTC
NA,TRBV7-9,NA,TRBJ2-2,CASSLARGSGELFF,TGTGCCAGCAGCTTAGCAAGAGGGTCCGGGGAGCTGTTTTTT
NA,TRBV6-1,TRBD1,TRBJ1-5,CASSAGDRGQPQHF,TGTGCCAGCAGTGCCGGGGACAGGGGTCAGCCCCAGCATTTT
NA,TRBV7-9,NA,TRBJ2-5,CASSLVGLETQYF,TGTGCCAGCAGCTTAGTCGGCCTAGAGACCCAGTACTTC
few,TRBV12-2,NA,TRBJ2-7,CASRLPPSAAGSYEQYF,TGTGCAAGTCGCTTACCCCCTTCAGCGGCGGGCTCCTACGAGCAGTACTTC
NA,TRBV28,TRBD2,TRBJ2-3,CASSPIIVEGGLAGGISTDTQYF,TGTGCCAGCAGTCCTATTATAGTGGAGGGAGGGCTAGCGGGGGGCATTAGCACAGATACGCAGTATTTT
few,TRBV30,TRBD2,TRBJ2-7,CALDGTRKYEQYF,TGTGCCTTGGACGGGACTAGAAAATACGAGCAGTACTTC
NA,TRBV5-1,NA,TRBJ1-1,CASSLSQDEAFF,TGCGCCAGCAGCTTGTCGCAGGACGAAGCTTTCTTT
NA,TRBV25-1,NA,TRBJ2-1,CASSEGGDEQFF,TGTGCCAGCAGTGAGGGGGGTGATGAGCAGTTCTTC
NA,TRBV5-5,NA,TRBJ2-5,CASSPEGGTQYF,TGTGCCAGCAGCCCGGAGGGGGGGACCCAGTACTTC
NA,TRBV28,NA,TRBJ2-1,CASSSSVGVSYNEQFF,TGTGCCAGCAGTTCCTCGGTTGGTGTATCCTACAATGAGCAGTTCTTC
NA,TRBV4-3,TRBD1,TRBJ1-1,CASSQRTPGQGATEAFF,TGCGCCAGCAGCCAAAGAACACCGGGACAGGGGGCAACTGAAGCTTTCTTT
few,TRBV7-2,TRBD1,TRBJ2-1,CASSSGQGAYEQFF,TGTGCCAGCAGCTCCGGACAGGGGGCGTATGAGCAGTTCTTC
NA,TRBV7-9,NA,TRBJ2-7,CASSLLATSHEQYF,TGTGCCAGCAGCTTACTAGCAACCTCGCACGAGCAGTACTTC
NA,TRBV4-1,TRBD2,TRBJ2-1,CASSLLLAGAYNEQFF,TGCGCCAGCAGCTTACTCTTAGCGGGGGCTTACAATGAGCAGTTCTTC
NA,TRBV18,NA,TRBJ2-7,CASSPPARTSYEQYF,TGTGCCAGCTCACCACCTGCCAGGACATCCTACGAGCAGTACTTC
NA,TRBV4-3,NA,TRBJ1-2,CASSQESGSTNGYTF,TGCGCCAGCAGCCAAGAGTCAGGGTCTACTAATGGCTACACCTTC
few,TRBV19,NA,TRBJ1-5,CASSIGRLKPQHF,TGTGCCAGTAGTATTGGGCGCTTAAAGCCCCAGCATTTT